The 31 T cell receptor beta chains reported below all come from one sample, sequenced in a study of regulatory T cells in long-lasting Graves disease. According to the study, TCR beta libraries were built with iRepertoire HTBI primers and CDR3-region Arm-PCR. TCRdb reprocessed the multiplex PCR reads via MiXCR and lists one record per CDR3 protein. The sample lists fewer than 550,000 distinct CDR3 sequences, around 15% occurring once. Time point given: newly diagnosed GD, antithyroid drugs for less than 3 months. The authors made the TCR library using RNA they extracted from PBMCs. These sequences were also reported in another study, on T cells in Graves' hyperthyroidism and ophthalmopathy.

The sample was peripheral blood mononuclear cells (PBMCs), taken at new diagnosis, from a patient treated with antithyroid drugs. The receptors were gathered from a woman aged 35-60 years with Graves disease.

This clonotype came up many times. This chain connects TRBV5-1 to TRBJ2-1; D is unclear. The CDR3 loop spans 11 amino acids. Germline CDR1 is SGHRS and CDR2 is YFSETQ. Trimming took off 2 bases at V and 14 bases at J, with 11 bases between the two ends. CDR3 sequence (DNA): TGCGCCAGCAGCTTTGACTCGGTCGAGTTCTTC. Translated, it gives CASSFDSVEFF.

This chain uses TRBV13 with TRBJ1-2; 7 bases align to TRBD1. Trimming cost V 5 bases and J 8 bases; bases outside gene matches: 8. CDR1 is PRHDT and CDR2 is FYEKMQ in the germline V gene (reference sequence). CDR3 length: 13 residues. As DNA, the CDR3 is TGTGCCAGCAGCGGGACAGTCCCCTCCGGCTACACCTTC. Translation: CASSGTVPSGYTF.

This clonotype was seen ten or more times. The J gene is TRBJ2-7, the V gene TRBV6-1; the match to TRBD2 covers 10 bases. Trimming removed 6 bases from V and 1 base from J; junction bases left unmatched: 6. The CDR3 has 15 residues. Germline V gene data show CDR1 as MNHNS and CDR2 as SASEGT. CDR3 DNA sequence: TGTGCCAGCAGGCGCACTAGCGGGGCTTCCTACGAGCAGTACTTC. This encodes CASRRTSGASYEQYF.

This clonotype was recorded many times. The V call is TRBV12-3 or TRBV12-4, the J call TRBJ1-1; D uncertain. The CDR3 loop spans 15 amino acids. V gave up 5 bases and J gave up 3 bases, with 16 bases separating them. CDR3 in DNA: TGTGCCAGCAGTCCCCGCCCGGCGGCCTACACTGAAGCTTTCTTT. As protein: CASSPRPAAYTEAFF.

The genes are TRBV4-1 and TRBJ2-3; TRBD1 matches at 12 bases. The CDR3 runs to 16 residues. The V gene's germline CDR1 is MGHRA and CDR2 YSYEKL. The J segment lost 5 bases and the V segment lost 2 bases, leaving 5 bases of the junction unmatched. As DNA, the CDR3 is TGCGCCAGCAGCCAAAGAAGGGACAGGGGGCAAGATACGCAGTATTTT. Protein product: CASSQRRDRGQDTQYF.

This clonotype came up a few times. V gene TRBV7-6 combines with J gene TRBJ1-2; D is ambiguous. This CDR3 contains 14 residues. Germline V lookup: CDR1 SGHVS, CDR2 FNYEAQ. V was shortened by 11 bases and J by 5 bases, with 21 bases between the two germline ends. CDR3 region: CAWGPGWEDYGYTF. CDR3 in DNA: TGTGCCTGGGGTCCGGGATGGGAGGATTATGGCTACACCTTC.

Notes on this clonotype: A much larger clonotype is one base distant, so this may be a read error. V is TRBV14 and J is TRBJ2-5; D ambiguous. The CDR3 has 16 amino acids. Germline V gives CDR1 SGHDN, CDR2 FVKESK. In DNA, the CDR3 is TGTGCCAGCAGCCGTACGTGGGGAAAAATACAAGAGACCCAGTGCTTC. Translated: CASSRTWGKIQETQCF. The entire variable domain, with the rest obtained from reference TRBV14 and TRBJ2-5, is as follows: EAGVTQFPSHSVIEKGQTVTLRCDPISGHDNLYWYRRVMGKEIKFLLHFVKESKQDESGMPNNRFLAERTGGTYSTLKVQPAELEDSGVYFCASSRTWGKIQETQCFGPGTRLLVL.

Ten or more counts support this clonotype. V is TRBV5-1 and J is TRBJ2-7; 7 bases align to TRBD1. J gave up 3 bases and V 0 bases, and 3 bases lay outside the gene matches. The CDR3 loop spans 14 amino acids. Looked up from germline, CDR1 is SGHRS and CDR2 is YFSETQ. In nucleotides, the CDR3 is TGCGCCAGCAGCTTGGGCGCAGGGGGCTACGAGCAGTACTTC. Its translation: CASSLGAGGYEQYF.

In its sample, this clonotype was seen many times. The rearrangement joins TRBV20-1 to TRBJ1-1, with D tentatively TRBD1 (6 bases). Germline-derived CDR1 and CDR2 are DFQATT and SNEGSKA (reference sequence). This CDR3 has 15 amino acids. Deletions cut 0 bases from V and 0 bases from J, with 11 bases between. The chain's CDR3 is CSARDLRTVNTEAFF. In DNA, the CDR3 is TGCAGTGCTAGAGATCTTAGGACAGTGAACACTGAAGCTTTCTTT.

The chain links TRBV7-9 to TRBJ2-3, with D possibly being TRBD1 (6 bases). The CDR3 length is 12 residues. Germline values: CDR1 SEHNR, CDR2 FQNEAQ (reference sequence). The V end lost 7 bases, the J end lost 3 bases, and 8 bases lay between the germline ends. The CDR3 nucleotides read TGTGCCAGCACCCAGGGGACAGATACGCAGTATTTT. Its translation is CASTQGTDTQYF.

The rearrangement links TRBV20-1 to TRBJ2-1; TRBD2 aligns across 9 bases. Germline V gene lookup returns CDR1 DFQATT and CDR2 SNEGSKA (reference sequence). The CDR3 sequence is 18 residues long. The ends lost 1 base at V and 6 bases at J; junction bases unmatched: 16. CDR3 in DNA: TGCAGTGCTAGAGCCGACGGGGACGCGAGCGGGGGGATCAATGAGCAGTTCTTC. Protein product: CSARADGDASGGINEQFF.

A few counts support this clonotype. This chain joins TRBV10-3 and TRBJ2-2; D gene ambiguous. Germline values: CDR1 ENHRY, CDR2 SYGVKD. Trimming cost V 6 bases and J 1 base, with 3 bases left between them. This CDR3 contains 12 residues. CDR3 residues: CAISKNTGELFF. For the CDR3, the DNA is TGTGCCATCAGCAAGAACACCGGGGAGCTGTTTTTT.

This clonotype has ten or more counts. CDR3 region: CAISEGQGLSYTF. The CDR3, as DNA: TGTGCCATCAGTGAGGGTCAGGGCTTGAGCTACACCTTC. The rearrangement links TRBV10-3 to TRBJ1-2; tentatively, D is TRBD1 (5 bases). The CDR3 is 13 amino acids. Germline V CDR1 and CDR2: ENHRY, SYGVKD. Trimming left V 2 bases short and J 9 bases short, with 13 bases between.

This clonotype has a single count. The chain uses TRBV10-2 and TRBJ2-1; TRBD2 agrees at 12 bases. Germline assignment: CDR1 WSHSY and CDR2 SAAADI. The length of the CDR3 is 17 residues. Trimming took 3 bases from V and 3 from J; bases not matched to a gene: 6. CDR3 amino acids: CASSEETSGGHYNEQFF. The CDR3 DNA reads TGCGCCAGCAGTGAAGAGACTAGCGGGGGCCACTACAATGAGCAGTTCTTC.

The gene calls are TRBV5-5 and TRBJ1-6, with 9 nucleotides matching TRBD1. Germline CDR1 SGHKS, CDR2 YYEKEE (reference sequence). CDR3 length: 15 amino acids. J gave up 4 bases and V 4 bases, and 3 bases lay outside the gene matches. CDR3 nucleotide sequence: TGTGCCAGCAGCGGGGGGACAGGGTATAATTCACCCCTCCACTTT. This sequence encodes CASSGGTGYNSPLHF. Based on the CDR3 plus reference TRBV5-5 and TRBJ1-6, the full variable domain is DAGVTQSPTHLIKTRGQQVTLRCSPISGHKSVSWYQQVLGQGPQFIFQYYEKEERGRGNFPDRFSARQFPNYSSELNVNALLLGDSALYLCASSGGTGYNSPLHFGNGTRLTVT.

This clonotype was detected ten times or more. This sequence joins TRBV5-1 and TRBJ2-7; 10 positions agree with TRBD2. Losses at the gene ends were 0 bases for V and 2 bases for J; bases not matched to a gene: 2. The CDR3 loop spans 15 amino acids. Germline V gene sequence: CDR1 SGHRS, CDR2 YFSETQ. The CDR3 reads CASSLASGGTYEQYF. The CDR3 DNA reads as TGCGCCAGCAGCTTGGCTAGCGGGGGAACCTACGAGCAGTACTTC.

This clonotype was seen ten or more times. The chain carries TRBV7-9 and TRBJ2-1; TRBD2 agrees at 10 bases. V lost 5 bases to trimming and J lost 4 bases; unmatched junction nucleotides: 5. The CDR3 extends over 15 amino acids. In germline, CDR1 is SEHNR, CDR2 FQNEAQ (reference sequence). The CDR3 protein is CASSTGTSAYNEQFF. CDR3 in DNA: TGTGCCAGCAGCACCGGGACTAGCGCTTACAATGAGCAGTTCTTC.

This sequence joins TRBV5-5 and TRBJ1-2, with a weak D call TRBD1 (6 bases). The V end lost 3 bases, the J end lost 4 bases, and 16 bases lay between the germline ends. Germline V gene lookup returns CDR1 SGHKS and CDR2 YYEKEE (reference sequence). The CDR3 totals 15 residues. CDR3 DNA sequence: TGTGCCAGCAGCTCATATACCGGGACACCCTATGGCTACACCTTC. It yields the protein CASSSYTGTPYGYTF.

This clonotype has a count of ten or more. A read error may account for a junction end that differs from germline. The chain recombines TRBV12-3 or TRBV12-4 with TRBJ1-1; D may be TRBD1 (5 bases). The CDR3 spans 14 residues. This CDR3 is CASSLRGMNTEAFF. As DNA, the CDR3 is TGCGCCAGCAGCCTTCGGGGGATGAACACTGAAGCTTTCTTT.

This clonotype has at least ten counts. The CDR3 DNA follows: TGTGCCAGCAGCCAAGAGCAGCGGGGGGGGGTCAATGAGCAGTTCTTC. It translates to CASSQEQRGGVNEQFF. V usage is TRBV3-1 and J usage is TRBJ2-1; TRBD2 agrees at 10 bases. CDR3 size: 16 residues. Germline trimming cut 0 bases from V and 6 bases from J; bases unmatched to any gene: 5. Germline CDR1 reads LGHDT; CDR2 reads YNNKEL (reference sequence).

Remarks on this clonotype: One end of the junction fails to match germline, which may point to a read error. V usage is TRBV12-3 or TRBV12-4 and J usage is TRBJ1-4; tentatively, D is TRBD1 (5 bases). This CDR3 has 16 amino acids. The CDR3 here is CASSLAGRATAEKLLF. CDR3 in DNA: TGTGCCAGCAGTTTAGCGGGACGGGCAACCGCGGAAAAACTGCTTTTT.

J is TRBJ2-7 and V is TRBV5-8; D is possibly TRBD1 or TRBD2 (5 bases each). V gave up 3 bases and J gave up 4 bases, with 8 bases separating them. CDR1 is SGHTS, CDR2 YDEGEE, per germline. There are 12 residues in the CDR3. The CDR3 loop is CASSWDPYEQYF. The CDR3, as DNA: TGTGCCAGCAGCTGGGACCCTTACGAGCAGTACTTC.

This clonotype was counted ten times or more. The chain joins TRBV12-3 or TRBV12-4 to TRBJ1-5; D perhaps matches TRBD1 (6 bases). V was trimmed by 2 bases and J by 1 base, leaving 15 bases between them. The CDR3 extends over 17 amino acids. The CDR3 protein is CASSLFSRGGSNQPQHF. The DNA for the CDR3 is TGTGCCAGCAGTTTATTTAGCAGGGGTGGAAGCAATCAGCCCCAGCATTTT.

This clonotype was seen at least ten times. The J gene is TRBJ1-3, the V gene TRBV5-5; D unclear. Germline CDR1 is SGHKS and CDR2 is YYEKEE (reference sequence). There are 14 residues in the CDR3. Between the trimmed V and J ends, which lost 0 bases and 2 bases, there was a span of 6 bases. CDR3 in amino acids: CASSLETAGNTIYF. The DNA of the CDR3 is TGTGCCAGCAGCTTGGAGACGGCTGGAAACACCATATATTTT.

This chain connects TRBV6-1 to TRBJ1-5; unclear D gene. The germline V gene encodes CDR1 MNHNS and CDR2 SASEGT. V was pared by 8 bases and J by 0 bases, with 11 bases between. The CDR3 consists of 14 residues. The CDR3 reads CASQLVYSNQPQHF. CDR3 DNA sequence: TGTGCCAGCCAACTTGTTTATAGCAATCAGCCCCAGCATTTT.

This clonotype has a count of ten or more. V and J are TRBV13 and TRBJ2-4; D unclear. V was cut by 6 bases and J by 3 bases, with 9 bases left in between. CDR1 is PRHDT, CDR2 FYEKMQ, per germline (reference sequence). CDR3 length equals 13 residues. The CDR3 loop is CASRHRVKNIQYF. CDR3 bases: TGTGCCAGCAGACACCGGGTCAAAAACATTCAGTACTTC. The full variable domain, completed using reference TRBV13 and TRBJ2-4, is AAGVIQSPRHLIKEKRETATLKCYPIPRHDTVYWYQQGPGQDPQFLISFYEKMQSDKGSIPDRFSAQQFSDYHSELNMSSLELGDSALYFCASRHRVKNIQYFGAGTRLSVL.

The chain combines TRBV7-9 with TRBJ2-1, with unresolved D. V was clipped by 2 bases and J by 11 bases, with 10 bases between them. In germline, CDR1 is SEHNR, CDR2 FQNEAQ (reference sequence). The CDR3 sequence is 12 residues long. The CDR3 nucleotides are TGTGCCAGCAGCTTACCTCTAGGTAAGCAGTTCTTC. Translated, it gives CASSLPLGKQFF.

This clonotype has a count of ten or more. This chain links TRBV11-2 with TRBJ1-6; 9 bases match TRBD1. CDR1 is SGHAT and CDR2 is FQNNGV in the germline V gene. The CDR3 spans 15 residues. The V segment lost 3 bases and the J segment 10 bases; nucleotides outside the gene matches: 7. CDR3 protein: CASSLGQGVGSPLHF. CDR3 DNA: TGTGCCAGCAGCTTGGGACAGGGAGTGGGATCACCCCTCCACTTT.

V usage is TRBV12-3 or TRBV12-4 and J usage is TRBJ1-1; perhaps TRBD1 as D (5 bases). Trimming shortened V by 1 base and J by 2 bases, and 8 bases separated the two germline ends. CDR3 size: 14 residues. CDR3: CASSLVWTNTEAFF. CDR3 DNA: TGTGCCAGCAGTTTAGTCTGGACAAACACTGAAGCTTTCTTT.

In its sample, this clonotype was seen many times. The CDR3 region is CASTPPRLAGVLAYEQYF. CDR3 coding DNA: TGTGCCAGCACCCCGCCGAGACTAGCGGGGGTCCTCGCCTACGAGCAGTACTTC. V and J are TRBV12-3 or TRBV12-4 and TRBJ2-7; 12 positions match TRBD2. The CDR3 length is 18 residues. V lost 7 bases to trimming and J lost 2 bases; unmatched junction nucleotides: 15.

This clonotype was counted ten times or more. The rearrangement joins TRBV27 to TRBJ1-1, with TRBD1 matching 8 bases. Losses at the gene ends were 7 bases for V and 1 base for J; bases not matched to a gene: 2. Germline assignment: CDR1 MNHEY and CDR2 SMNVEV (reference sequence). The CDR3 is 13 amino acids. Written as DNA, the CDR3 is TGTGCCAGCAACGACAGGGGGAACACTGAAGCTTTCTTT. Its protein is CASNDRGNTEAFF.